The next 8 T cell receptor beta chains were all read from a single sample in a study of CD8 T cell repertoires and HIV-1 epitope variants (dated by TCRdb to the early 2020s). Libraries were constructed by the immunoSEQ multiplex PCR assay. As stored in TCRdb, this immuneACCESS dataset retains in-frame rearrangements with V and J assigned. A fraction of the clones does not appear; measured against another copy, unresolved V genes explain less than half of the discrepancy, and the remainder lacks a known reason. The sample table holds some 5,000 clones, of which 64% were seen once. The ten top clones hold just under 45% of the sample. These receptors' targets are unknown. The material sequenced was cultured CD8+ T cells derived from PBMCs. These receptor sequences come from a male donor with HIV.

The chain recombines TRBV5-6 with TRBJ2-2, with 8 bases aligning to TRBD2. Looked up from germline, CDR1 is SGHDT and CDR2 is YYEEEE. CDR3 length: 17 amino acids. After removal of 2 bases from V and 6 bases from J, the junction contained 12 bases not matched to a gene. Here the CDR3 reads CASSFASSGTVAGELFF. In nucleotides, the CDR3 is TGTGCCAGCAGCTTTGCAAGTAGCGGGACGGTGGCCGGGGAGCTGTTTTTT.

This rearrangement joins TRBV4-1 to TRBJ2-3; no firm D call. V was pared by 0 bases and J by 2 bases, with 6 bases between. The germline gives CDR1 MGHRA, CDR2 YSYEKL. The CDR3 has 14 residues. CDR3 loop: CASSQDQNTDTQYF. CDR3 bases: TGCGCCAGCAGCCAAGACCAGAACACAGATACGCAGTATTTT.

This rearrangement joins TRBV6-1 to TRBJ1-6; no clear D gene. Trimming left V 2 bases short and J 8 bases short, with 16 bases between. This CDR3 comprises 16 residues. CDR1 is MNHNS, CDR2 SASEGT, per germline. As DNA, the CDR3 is TGTGCCAGCAGTGAAATTGCAGCCACTAGGGATTCACCCCTCCACTTT. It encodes CASSEIAATRDSPLHF.

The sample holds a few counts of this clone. As DNA, the CDR3 is TGTGCCAGCCGGTCGGACGAGCAGTACTTC. Translation gives CASRSDEQYF. This chain connects TRBV2 to TRBJ2-7, with D unclear. The germline gives CDR1 SNHLY, CDR2 FYNNEI. CDR3 length equals 10 residues. V lost 8 bases to trimming and J lost 5 bases, with 7 bases between them.

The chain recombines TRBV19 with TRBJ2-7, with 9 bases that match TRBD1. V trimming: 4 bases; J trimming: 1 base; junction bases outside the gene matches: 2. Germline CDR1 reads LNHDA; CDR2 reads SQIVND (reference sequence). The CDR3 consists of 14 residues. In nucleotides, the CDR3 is TGTGCCAGTAGTAGTGGACAGGGGTCCTACGAGCAGTACTTC. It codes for CASSSGQGSYEQYF.

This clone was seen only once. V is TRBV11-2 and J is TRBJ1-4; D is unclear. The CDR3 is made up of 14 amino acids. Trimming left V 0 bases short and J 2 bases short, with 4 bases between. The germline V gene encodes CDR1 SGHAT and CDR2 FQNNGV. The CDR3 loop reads CASSLERTNEKLFF. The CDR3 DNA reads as TGTGCCAGCAGCTTAGAACGGACTAATGAAAAACTGTTTTTT.

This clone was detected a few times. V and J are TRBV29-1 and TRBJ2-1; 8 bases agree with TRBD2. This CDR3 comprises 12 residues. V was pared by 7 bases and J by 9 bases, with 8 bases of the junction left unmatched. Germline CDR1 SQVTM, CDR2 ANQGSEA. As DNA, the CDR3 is TGCAGCGAAGCGGGAGTCGGGGCTGAGCAGTTCTTC. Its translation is CSEAGVGAEQFF.

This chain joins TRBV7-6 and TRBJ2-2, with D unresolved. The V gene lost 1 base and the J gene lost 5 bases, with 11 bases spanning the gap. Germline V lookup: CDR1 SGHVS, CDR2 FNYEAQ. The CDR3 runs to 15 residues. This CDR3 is CASSLVGGQTGELFF. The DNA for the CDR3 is TGTGCCAGCAGCTTAGTCGGCGGTCAGACCGGGGAGCTGTTTTTT.